This entry features one TCR beta chain sequence. Its matching antigen is unknown. Germline CDR1 SQVTM, CDR2 ANQGSEA. The CDR3 runs to 13 residues. The ends lost 7 bases at V and 0 bases at J; junction bases unmatched: 3. Each CDR3 protein is one row after TCRdb ran MiXCR on the RT-PCR reads. The sample records around 7,200 distinct CDR3 sequences, 70% to 90% being singletons. This record belongs to a study of yellow fever vaccine responses in identical twins. Whole-study findings and limits: As reported, the vaccine T cell response of twins seemed partly convergent and partly personalized.

The gene calls are TRBV29-1 and TRBJ1-1; 9 bases are shared with TRBD1. This TCR was sampled from a woman between 18 and 30 years old who received the yellow fever vaccine. Sequenced here: T cells from blood (PBMCs), unsorted or a sorted subset (not recorded which), sampled before or after yellow fever vaccination (not recorded which). The CDR3 region is CSATGGMNTEAFF. CDR3 bases: TGCAGCGCTACAGGGGGCATGAACACTGAAGCTTTCTTT.